Included here is one TCR beta chain sequence, with context. Its antigen is undetermined. This sample was included in a study of cytomegalovirus exposure and HLA in healthy donors. Deletions cut 7 bases from V and 3 bases from J, with 5 bases between. Germline lookup yields CDR1 SNHLY and CDR2 FYNNEI. The CDR3 sequence is 11 residues long. The primer mix had 60 Vbeta and 13 Jbeta primers. Sequenced by immunoSEQ multiplex PCR; TCRdb stores in-frame clones only, minus some. The sample consists of some 150,000 clones, approximately 79% of them appearing once. Whole-study findings and limits: Sequencing likely caused a cluster of highly shared sequence variants.

V usage is TRBV2 and J usage is TRBJ2-3; D is ambiguous. The sample consisted of PBMCs. The receptor comes from a male donor in good health and CMV-seronegative. The CDR3 is CASTPTDTQYF. The CDR3 DNA reads as TGTGCCAGCACCCCGACAGATACGCAGTATTTT.